This T cell receptor (beta chain) was observed in a study of T cell responses to AZD1222 COVID-19 vaccine. Whole-study findings and limits: Receipt of two AZD1222 doses was followed by a rise in Spike-specific TCR breadth and depth.

Comment on this clone: Its matching antigen is unknown.

CDR3 length equals 15 residues. V was cut by 7 bases and J by 3 bases, with 19 bases left in between. Germline V gives CDR1 SGHTA, CDR2 FQGNSA. Clones were sequenced by immunoSEQ multiplex PCR, and TCRdb holds only the in-frame ones, with some missing. The data show 85,000 to 130,000 clones, about 90% seen once. The chain has TRBV7-2 and TRBJ2-7; possible D gene TRBD1, 6 bases. The TCR comes from an adult in good health. The material was peripheral blood, obtained on day 0 of AZD1222 vaccination. The CDR3 here is CASKQWGRTHYEQYF. The CDR3 DNA reads as TGTGCCAGCAAGCAGTGGGGGCGGACCCACTACGAGCAGTACTTC.